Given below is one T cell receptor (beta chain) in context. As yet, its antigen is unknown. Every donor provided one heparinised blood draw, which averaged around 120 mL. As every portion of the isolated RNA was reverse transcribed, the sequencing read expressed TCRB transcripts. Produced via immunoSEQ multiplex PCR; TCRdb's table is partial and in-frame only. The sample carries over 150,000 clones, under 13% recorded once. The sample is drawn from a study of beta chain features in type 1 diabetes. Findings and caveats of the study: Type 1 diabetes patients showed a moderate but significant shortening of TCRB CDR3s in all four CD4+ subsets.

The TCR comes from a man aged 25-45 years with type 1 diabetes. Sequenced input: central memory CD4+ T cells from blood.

The CDR3: CASSKGQGWDTEAFF. CDR3 coding DNA: TGTGCCAGTAGTAAAGGACAGGGGTGGGACACTGAAGCTTTCTTT. The chain couples TRBV19 to TRBJ1-1, with 9 positions matching TRBD1. The V gene end was trimmed by 4 bases and the J gene end by 3 bases; junction bases not matched to a gene: 6. The CDR3 is 15 amino acids. Germline assignment: CDR1 LNHDA and CDR2 SQIVND (reference sequence).